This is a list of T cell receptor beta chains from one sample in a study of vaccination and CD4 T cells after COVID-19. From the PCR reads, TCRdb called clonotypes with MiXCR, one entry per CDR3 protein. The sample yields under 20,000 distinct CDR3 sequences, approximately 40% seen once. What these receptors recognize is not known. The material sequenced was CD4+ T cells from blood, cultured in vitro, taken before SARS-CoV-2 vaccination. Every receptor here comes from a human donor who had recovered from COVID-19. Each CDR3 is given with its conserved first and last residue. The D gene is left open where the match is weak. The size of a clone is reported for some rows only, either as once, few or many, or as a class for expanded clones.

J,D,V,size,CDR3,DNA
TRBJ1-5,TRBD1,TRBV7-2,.,CASSSGQLYQPQHF,TGTGCCAGCAGCTCGGGACAGCTCTACCAGCCCCAGCATTTT
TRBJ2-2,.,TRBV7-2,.,CASSQRRDSINTGELFF,TGTGCCAGCAGCCAACGGAGGGACAGTATTAACACCGGGGAGCTGTTTTTT
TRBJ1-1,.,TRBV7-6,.,CASSPTGMSTEAFF,TGTGCCAGCAGCCCGACTGGGATGAGCACTGAAGCTTTCTTT
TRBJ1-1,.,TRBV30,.,CAWNSRGDTEAFF,TGTGCCTGGAATTCAAGGGGTGACACTGAAGCTTTCTTT
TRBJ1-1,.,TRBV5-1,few,CASSSQGGGGNTEAFF,TGCGCCAGCAGCTCGCAGGGAGGTGGAGGGAACACTGAAGCTTTCTTT
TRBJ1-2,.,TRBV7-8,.,CASSRTSGAGPGYTF,TGTGCCAGCAGCCGGACCTCAGGAGCGGGTCCTGGCTACACCTTC
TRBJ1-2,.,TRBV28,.,CASERQARGGYTF,TGTGCCAGCGAGCGACAGGCCCGCGGAGGCTACACCTTC
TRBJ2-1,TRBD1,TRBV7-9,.,CASSLAGVGGEDNEQFF,TGTGCCAGCAGCTTAGCGGGTGTAGGGGGCGAGGACAATGAGCAGTTCTTC
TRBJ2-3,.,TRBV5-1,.,CASSLLSFTDTQYF,TGCGCCAGCAGCCTACTATCCTTCACAGATACGCAGTATTTT
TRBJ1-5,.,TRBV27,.,CASRNWADSNQPQHF,TGTGCCAGCCGGAACTGGGCAGATAGCAATCAGCCCCAGCATTTT
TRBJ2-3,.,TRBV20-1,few,CSARSGALSTDTQYF,TGCAGTGCTAGGTCGGGGGCGCTGAGCACAGATACGCAGTATTTT
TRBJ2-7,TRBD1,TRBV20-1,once,CSARLQGNSREQYF,TGCAGTGCTAGGCTACAGGGGAATTCGAGGGAGCAGTACTTC
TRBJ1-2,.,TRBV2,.,CASSAQGSDYGYTF,TGTGCCAGCAGCGCCCAGGGTTCGGACTATGGCTACACCTTC